This T cell receptor (beta chain) was sequenced in a study of T cells in Graves' hyperthyroidism and ophthalmopathy. TCR beta CDR3 regions were amplified from RNA transcripts. The primer set for the first-round RT-PCR of the TCR CDR3 was HTBI. TCRdb re-called the multiplex PCR reads with MiXCR, one entry per CDR3 protein. The repertoire holds roughly 630,000 distinct CDR3 sequences, around a sixth seen once, with around 7.3% in the top ten. The CDR3 extends over 15 amino acids. Germline V gene sequence: CDR1 MDHEN, CDR2 SYDVKM. V lost 3 bases and J 1 base, leaving 10 bases between the germline ends. Overall study findings and caveats: Most clonotypes expanded in thyroid above 0.001 were likewise present in blood. Ophthalmopathy, which appeared later, was predicted by the model a median 6.5 months before onset.

This clonotype has a handful of counts. Its antigen remains unidentified. This chain joins TRBV28 and TRBJ2-4; tentatively, D is TRBD1 (6 bases). The specimen sequenced was blood. This receptor was obtained from a woman aged 25 to 39 with Graves' hyperthyroidism. CDR3 sequence reads: CASSFQGRAKNIQYF. The CDR3 DNA sequence: TGTGCCAGCAGTTTTCAGGGGCGGGCCAAAAACATTCAGTACTTC.